This entry describes one T cell receptor (beta chain). As handled by the study authors: Reference gene primer amplification gave estimated nucleated cell counts. The data were produced by immunoSEQ multiplex PCR, yet TCRdb's version contains in-frame clones alone and is incomplete. The V and J calls and clone size come from that table; D and trimming were worked out from the DNA. The table shows about 200,000 clones, with about 83% occurring only once. V lost 6 bases and J 5 bases, leaving 16 bases between the germline ends. The germline CDR1 and CDR2 sequences are SNHLY and FYNNEI. The CDR3 covers 14 residues. The data originate from a study of blood T cell repertoires in COVID-19. Study-wide background: Some COVID-19 samples were acute and others convalescent; all came from the United States, Italy and Spain. T cells, B-cell-depleted T cells, or PBMCs supplied cDNA or gDNA.

The sample was peripheral blood. The receptor comes from a woman in her 70s with active or convalescent COVID-19. The chain uses TRBV2 and TRBJ1-2; D is unclear. This chain's CDR3 is CASSLIRVEYGYTF. The CDR3 coding sequence is TGTGCCAGCAGCTTGATCCGGGTGGAGTATGGCTACACCTTC.